This T cell receptor beta chain was obtained from a study of T cells expressing NK-cell markers. The germline V gene has CDR1 SGHRS and CDR2 YFSETQ. CDR3 length: 13 amino acids. For each CDR3 protein, TCRdb gives one entry from its re-call of the 5' RACE reads, without DNA. This repertoire includes approximately 150,000 distinct CDR3 sequences. This receptor was identified in a young man in good health. Sequencing was done on a sample of blood T cells: a sorted CD56 or NKG2C T cell subset, CD4+ or CD8+ T cells, or bulk PBMC T cells (not recorded which). The chain is built from TRBV5-1 and TRBJ2-5. Here the CDR3 reads CASSSTTEETQYF.